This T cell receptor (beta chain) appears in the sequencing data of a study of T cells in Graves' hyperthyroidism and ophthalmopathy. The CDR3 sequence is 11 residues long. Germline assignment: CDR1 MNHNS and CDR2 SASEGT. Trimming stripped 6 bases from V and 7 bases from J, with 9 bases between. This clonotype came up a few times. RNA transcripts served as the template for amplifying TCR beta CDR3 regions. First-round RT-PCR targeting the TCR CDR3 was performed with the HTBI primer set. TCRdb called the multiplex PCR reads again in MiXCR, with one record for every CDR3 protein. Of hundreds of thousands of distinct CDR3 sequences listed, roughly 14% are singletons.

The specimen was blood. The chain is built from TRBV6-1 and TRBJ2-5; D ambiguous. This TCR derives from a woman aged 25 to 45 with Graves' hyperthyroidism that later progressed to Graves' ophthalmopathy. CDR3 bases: TGTGCCAGCAGCGCCCTTCGGACCCAGTACTTC. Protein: CASSALRTQYF.